Included here is one T cell receptor (beta chain) sequence, with context. Its antigen remains unidentified. The data were taken from a study of shared clonotypes between healthy human individuals. The CDR3 length is 11 residues. Germline lookup yields CDR1 SNHLY and CDR2 FYNNEI. The repertoire was sequenced with immunoSEQ multiplex PCR; TCRdb's copy has only in-frame clones and lacks some. The table includes 2 million to 2.5 million clones, under 95% detected once. Overall study results and limits: The naive CD4 repertoires of a few donors were compared, and roughly 5% of clonotypes were shared.

CD45RA-negative memory and CD45RA+ naive subsets were split from the CD4+ cells. The gene calls are TRBV2 and TRBJ1-1; a weak D match, TRBD1 (5 bases). Sequences were obtained from naive CD4+ T cells from PBMCs. Subset here: CD45RA+ positively selected. The receptor was derived from a man between 18 and 35 years old in good health. Some clones in this sample may be carry-over from other donors' samples. The DNA for the CDR3 is TGTATAATAGGGGAGAATACTGAAGCTTTCTTT. This sequence encodes CIIGENTEAFF.